The clone carrying this T cell receptor (beta chain) occurred many times. The antigen remains unidentified. The V gene end was trimmed by 3 bases and the J gene end by 0 bases; junction bases not matched to a gene: 9. Germline V CDR1 and CDR2: SGDLS, YYNGEE. The CDR3 runs to 18 residues. From the 5' RACE reads, TCRdb called clonotypes with MiXCR, one entry per CDR3 protein. The sample holds around 13,000 distinct CDR3 sequences, roughly 3% seen once. The data belong to a study of CD8 T cells in ankylosing spondylitis. General study points: Ankylosing spondylitis blood seemed to carry a telltale TCR beta motif made of fewer than ten highly homologous variants. Significant enrichment of disease-linked clones was reported in matched ankylosing spondylitis synovial fluid.

Sequencing was performed on blood, either unsorted or a sorted T cell fraction (not recorded which). This receptor was obtained from a male donor with ankylosing spondylitis or in good health (not recorded which). The J gene is TRBJ2-4, the V gene TRBV9; 10 bases agree with TRBD1. The CDR3 DNA reads TGTGCCAGCAGCGCTCAAGGGACAGGGGTTCCAGCCAAAAACATTCAGTACTTC. Protein sequence: CASSAQGTGVPAKNIQYF.